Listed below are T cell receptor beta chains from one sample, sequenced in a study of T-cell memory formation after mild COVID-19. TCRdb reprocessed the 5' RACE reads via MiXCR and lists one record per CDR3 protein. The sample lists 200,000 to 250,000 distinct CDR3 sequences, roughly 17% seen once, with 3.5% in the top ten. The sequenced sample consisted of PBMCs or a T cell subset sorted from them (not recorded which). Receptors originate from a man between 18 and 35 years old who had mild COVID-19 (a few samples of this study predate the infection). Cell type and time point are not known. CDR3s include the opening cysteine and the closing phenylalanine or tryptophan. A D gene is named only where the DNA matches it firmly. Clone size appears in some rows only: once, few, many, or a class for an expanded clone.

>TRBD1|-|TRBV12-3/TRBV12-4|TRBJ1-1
CASIGTGNTEAFF
TGTGCCAGCATTGGGACAGGAAACACTGAAGCTTTCTTT
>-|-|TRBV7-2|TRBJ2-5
CASSSRNRGYQETQYF
TGTGCCAGCAGCTCCCGAAATCGCGGGTACCAAGAGACCCAGTACTTC
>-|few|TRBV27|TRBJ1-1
CASSVHTGFMNTEAFF
TGTGCCAGCAGCGTGCATACAGGGTTCATGAACACTGAAGCTTTCTTT
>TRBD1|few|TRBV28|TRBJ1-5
CASSRQGAKEKWTQHF
TGTGCCAGCAGCCGACAGGGTGCTAAGGAAAAATGGACCCAGCATTTT
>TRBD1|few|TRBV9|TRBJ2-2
CASFAGTGGATGELFF
TGTGCCAGCTTTGCCGGGACAGGGGGCGCCACCGGGGAGCTGTTTTTT
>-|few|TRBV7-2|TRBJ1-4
CASSLTAEKLFF
TGTGCCAGCAGCTTAACGGCCGAAAAACTGTTTTTT
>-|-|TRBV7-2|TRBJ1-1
CASSFLSGRVGTEAFF
TGTGCCAGCAGCTTCCTATCAGGGAGGGTGGGCACTGAAGCTTTCTTT
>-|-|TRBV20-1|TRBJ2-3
CSAALGGRGDTQYF
TGCAGTGCCGCCCTCGGGGGGCGGGGAGATACGCAGTATTTT
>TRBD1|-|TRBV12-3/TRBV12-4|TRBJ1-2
CASRRGQGGYGYTF
TGTGCCAGCAGACGCGGACAGGGAGGTTATGGCTACACCTTC
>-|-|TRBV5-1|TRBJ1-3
CASSPPPGQERGNTIYF
TGCGCCAGCAGCCCCCCCCCTGGCCAGGAACGTGGAAACACCATATATTTT